This is a list of T cell receptor beta chains from one sample in a study of regulatory T cells in long-lasting Graves disease. Using its own MiXCR run on the multiplex PCR reads, TCRdb lists one record per CDR3 protein. The sample carries around 400,000 distinct CDR3 sequences, around 23% recorded once. The sequenced sample was peripheral blood mononuclear cells (PBMCs), obtained when the disease was refractory, from a patient treated with antithyroid drugs. These receptor sequences come from a female donor with Graves disease. Both conserved end residues are part of each CDR3. A D gene is named only where the DNA matches it firmly.

CDR3 protein: CASSMGPFGGEQYF; D gene: .; V gene: TRBV19; J gene: TRBJ2-7
CDR3 protein: CSAIPGQGDYEQYF; D gene: TRBD1; V gene: TRBV20-1; J gene: TRBJ2-7
CDR3 protein: CASSRTGIQETQYF; D gene: TRBD1; V gene: TRBV27; J gene: TRBJ2-5
CDR3 protein: CASSFRGGFDTEAFF; D gene: .; V gene: TRBV6-5; J gene: TRBJ1-1
CDR3 protein: CASSATGGGTGELFF; D gene: TRBD1; V gene: TRBV9; J gene: TRBJ2-2
CDR3 protein: CSVTGGAQAGELFF; D gene: .; V gene: TRBV29-1; J gene: TRBJ2-2
CDR3 protein: CSARTPGLASSGELFF; D gene: TRBD2; V gene: TRBV20-1; J gene: TRBJ2-2
CDR3 protein: CASEFQGGETQYF; D gene: TRBD2; V gene: TRBV2; J gene: TRBJ2-5
CDR3 protein: CASSLPAGGDTQYF; D gene: TRBD2; V gene: TRBV7-8; J gene: TRBJ2-3
CDR3 protein: CASSLEGGGEAFF; D gene: .; V gene: TRBV7-3; J gene: TRBJ1-1
CDR3 protein: CASSYLGTNQPQHF; D gene: .; V gene: TRBV28; J gene: TRBJ1-5
CDR3 protein: CAISDPGLAERTDTQYF; D gene: TRBD2; V gene: TRBV10-3; J gene: TRBJ2-3
CDR3 protein: CASSLNLGTGAFEQYF; D gene: TRBD1; V gene: TRBV7-9; J gene: TRBJ2-7
CDR3 protein: CSAMTFPVMNTEAFF; D gene: .; V gene: TRBV20-1; J gene: TRBJ1-1
CDR3 protein: CASSFFGDGTEAFF; D gene: .; V gene: TRBV7-9; J gene: TRBJ1-1
CDR3 protein: CASSALAGVAGELFF; D gene: TRBD2; V gene: TRBV5-6; J gene: TRBJ2-2
CDR3 protein: CASSAHRNTEAFF; D gene: .; V gene: TRBV9; J gene: TRBJ1-1
CDR3 protein: CASSRGQGNQPQHF; D gene: TRBD1; V gene: TRBV5-6; J gene: TRBJ1-5
CDR3 protein: CATSREGGGTVYNEQFF; D gene: .; V gene: TRBV15; J gene: TRBJ2-1
CDR3 protein: CSARDDRAQSDTEAFF; D gene: TRBD1; V gene: TRBV20-1; J gene: TRBJ1-1
CDR3 protein: CASSLLVGGSTDTQYF; D gene: .; V gene: TRBV5-5; J gene: TRBJ2-3
CDR3 protein: CASTPGQANYGYTF; D gene: TRBD1; V gene: TRBV19; J gene: TRBJ1-2
CDR3 protein: CASREDSGTVYEQYF; D gene: .; V gene: TRBV27; J gene: TRBJ2-7
CDR3 protein: CASSEGPTGEQYF; D gene: .; V gene: TRBV2; J gene: TRBJ2-7
CDR3 protein: CSATKRELETQYF; D gene: TRBD2; V gene: TRBV20-1; J gene: TRBJ2-5
CDR3 protein: CASSQGDFYGYTF; D gene: .; V gene: TRBV3-1; J gene: TRBJ1-2
CDR3 protein: CASSSRLARGYTQYF; D gene: TRBD2; V gene: TRBV28; J gene: TRBJ2-3
CDR3 protein: CASSFALPYQETQYF; D gene: .; V gene: TRBV5-6; J gene: TRBJ2-5
CDR3 protein: CSVVTGPNYGHTF; D gene: .; V gene: TRBV29-1; J gene: TRBJ1-2
CDR3 protein: CSARGAREDYYEQYF; D gene: TRBD2; V gene: TRBV20-1; J gene: TRBJ2-7
CDR3 protein: CASSPRTDAHSPLHF; D gene: .; V gene: TRBV28; J gene: TRBJ1-6
CDR3 protein: CASSPQGAVGELFF; D gene: TRBD1; V gene: TRBV18; J gene: TRBJ2-2
CDR3 protein: CASSEVQRGNTEAFF; D gene: .; V gene: TRBV6-1; J gene: TRBJ1-1
CDR3 protein: CAALRTGGSSYEQYF; D gene: TRBD1; V gene: TRBV2; J gene: TRBJ2-7
CDR3 protein: CASSTEIRGPQHF; D gene: .; V gene: TRBV6-1; J gene: TRBJ1-5
CDR3 protein: CASSVGAAHSNQPQHF; D gene: .; V gene: TRBV5-5; J gene: TRBJ1-5
CDR3 protein: CASSPRTGLSSYEQYF; D gene: TRBD1; V gene: TRBV14; J gene: TRBJ2-7
CDR3 protein: CASRGGTGELFF; D gene: .; V gene: TRBV2; J gene: TRBJ2-2
CDR3 protein: CASSPQGIRNIQYF; D gene: .; V gene: TRBV28; J gene: TRBJ2-4
CDR3 protein: CSATDRVEAKNIQYF; D gene: TRBD1; V gene: TRBV20-1; J gene: TRBJ2-4
CDR3 protein: CASSSDYSNQPQHF; D gene: .; V gene: TRBV12-3/TRBV12-4; J gene: TRBJ1-5